These 5 T cell receptor beta chains share one sample of origin, sequenced in a study of T cell clones after liver transplantation. Sequencing used immunoSEQ multiplex PCR; TCRdb keeps in-frame clones, though not all of them. Here the sample spans tens of thousands of clones, 80% to 95% being singletons. This specimen consisted of CD4+ T cells from blood, obtained less than 27 months after liver transplant. These receptors all stem from a human patient who received a liver transplant. The graft donor may have contributed some T cells.

The V and J genes are TRBV9 and TRBJ2-3; the D gene is possibly TRBD1 (8 bases). The CDR3 has 16 amino acids. Germline V gene lookup returns CDR1 SGDLS and CDR2 YYNGEE. Trimming pared 4 bases from V and 1 base from J, leaving 16 bases between. As DNA, the CDR3 is TGTGCCAGCAGCCCACGCGGGGGACAGGGCACAGATACGCAGTATTTT. Its protein is CASSPRGGQGTDTQYF.

The CDR3 loop reads CASSLLENTGELFF. Here the CDR3 DNA reads TGTGCCAGCAGCTTACTTGAGAACACCGGGGAGCTGTTTTTT. The V and J genes are TRBV5-5 and TRBJ2-2; the D is unclear. The CDR3 sequence is 14 residues long. Trimming stripped 2 bases from V and 1 base from J, with 6 bases between. Per germline, CDR1 SGHKS and CDR2 YYEKEE (reference sequence).

The chain recombines TRBV4-1 with TRBJ1-6; D is unclear. The CDR3 runs to 14 residues. Germline CDR1 reads MGHRA; CDR2 reads YSYEKL. The ends were cut back, 1 base at V and 7 bases at J, with 8 bases in the middle. CDR3: CASSQGVENSPLHF. The CDR3, as DNA: TGCGCCAGCAGCCAAGGGGTAGAGAATTCACCCCTCCACTTT.

J is TRBJ2-7 and V is TRBV10-3; tentative D call: TRBD2 (5 bases). The CDR3 is made up of 17 amino acids. The V end lost 0 bases, the J end lost 0 bases, and 15 bases lay between the germline ends. Germline CDR1 and CDR2: ENHRY and SYGVKD. The CDR3 DNA reads as TGTGCCATCAGTGAGTCACGCGGAGGCTGGAGCTCCTACGAGCAGTACTTC. Translating it yields CAISESRGGWSSYEQYF.

The gene calls are TRBV11-3 and TRBJ2-3; 12 bases map to TRBD2. CDR3 length: 17 amino acids. Germline V CDR1 and CDR2: SGHNT, YENEEA. The junction had 10 bases not matched to a gene; V was cut back by 4 bases and J by 5 bases. The CDR3 is CASSSTRTSGNRDTQYF. In DNA, the CDR3 is TGTGCCAGCAGCTCTACCCGGACTAGCGGGAACAGAGATACGCAGTATTTT.